The present T cell receptor beta chain was sequenced within a study of blood T cell repertoires in COVID-19. Study in general: Sites across the United States, Italy and Spain contributed samples from acute and convalescent COVID-19. From T cells, B-cell-depleted T cells, or PBMCs came the material, which was cDNA or gDNA.

The V end lost 5 bases, the J end lost 7 bases, and 9 bases lay between the germline ends. The CDR3 extends over 12 amino acids. Per the study methods: Reference gene primer amplification gave nucleated cell count estimates. TCRdb's table, derived via immunoSEQ multiplex PCR, lists solely in-frame clones and lacks some. V, J and clone size are those of that table, while D and trimming were read from the DNA. The sample lists roughly 170,000 clones, around 80% occurring once. Sequencing was carried out using peripheral blood. This receptor was identified in a human donor in a cohort sampled during active COVID-19. The V gene is TRBV12-3 or TRBV12-4, the J gene TRBJ1-5; D is uncertain. CDR3 protein: CASSPKRQPQHF. In nucleotides, the CDR3 is TGTGCCAGCAGTCCGAAGCGCCAGCCCCAGCATTTT.